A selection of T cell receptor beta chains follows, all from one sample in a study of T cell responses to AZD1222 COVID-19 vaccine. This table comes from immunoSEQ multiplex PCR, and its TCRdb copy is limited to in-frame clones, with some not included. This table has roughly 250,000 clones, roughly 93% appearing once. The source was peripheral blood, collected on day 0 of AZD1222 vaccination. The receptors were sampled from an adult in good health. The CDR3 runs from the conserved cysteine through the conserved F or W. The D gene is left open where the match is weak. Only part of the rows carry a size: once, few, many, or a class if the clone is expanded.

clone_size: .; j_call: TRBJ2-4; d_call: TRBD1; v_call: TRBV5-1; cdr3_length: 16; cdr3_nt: TGCGCCAGCAGCTTGGGGACAGGGGGCTCGCGAAACATTCAGTACTTC; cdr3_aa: CASSLGTGGSRNIQYF
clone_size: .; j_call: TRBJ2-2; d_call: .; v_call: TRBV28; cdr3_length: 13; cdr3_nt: TGTGCCAGCATTGCCGAGAACACCGGGGAGCTGTTTTTT; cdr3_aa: CASIAENTGELFF
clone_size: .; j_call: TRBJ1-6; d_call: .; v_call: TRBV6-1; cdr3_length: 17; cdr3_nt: TGTGCCAGCAGTGAAGCCCAGGGGAGCTCCTATAATTCACCCCTCCACTTT; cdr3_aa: CASSEAQGSSYNSPLHF
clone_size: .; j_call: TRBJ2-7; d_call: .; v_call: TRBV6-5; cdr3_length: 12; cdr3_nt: TGTGCCAGCAGCGGACATCCCTACGAGCAGTACTTC; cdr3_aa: CASSGHPYEQYF
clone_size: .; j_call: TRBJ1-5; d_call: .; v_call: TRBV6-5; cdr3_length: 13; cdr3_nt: TGTGCCAGCAGTTACAGACGGGGGGAACCCCAGCATTTT; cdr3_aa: CASSYRRGEPQHF
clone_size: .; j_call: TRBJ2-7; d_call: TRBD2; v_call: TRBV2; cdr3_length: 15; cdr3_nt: TGTGCCAGCAGGAACTTTGGGAGGGCGGCCTACGAGCAGTACTTC; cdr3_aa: CASRNFGRAAYEQYF
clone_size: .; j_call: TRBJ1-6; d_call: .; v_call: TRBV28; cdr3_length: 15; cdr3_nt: TGTGCCAGCAGCCCAACCCCACAAGGGAATTCACCCCTCCACTTT; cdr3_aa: CASSPTPQGNSPLHF
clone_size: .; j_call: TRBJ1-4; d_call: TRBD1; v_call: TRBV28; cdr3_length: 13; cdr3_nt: TGTGCCAGCGCGAGGGGGCTCAATGAAAAACTGTTTTTT; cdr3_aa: CASARGLNEKLFF
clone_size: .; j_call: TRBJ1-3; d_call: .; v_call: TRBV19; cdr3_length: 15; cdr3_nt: TGTGCCAGTAGTGCTCAACAGGGATGGGGAAACACCATATATTTT; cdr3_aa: CASSAQQGWGNTIYF
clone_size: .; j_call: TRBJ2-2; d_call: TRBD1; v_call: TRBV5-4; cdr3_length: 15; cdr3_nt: TGTGCCAGCAGGACGGGACAGGGGGCCCCCGGGGAGCTGTTTTTT; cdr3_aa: CASRTGQGAPGELFF
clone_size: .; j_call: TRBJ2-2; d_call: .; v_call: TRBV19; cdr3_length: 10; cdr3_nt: TGTGCCAGCGGCACCGGGGAGCTGTTTTTT; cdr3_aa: CASGTGELFF
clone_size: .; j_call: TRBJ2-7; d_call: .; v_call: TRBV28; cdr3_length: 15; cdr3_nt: TGTGCCAGCAACACGATCGGGACTTGGAACTACGAGCAGTACTTC; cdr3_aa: CASNTIGTWNYEQYF
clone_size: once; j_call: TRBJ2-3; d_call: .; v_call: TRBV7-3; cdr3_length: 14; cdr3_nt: TGTGCCAGCAGCTCCGGACCGAGAACAGATACGCAGTATTTT; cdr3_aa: CASSSGPRTDTQYF
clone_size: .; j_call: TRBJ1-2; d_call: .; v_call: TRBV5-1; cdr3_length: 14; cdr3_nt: TGCGCCAGCAGCTTAGGACAGCTTGACTATGGCTACACCTTC; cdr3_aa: CASSLGQLDYGYTF
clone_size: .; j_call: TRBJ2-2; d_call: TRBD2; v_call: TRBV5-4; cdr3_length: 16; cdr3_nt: TGTGCCAGCAGCCCCGCTAGCGGAGGGTCCACCGGGGAGCTGTTTTTT; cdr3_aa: CASSPASGGSTGELFF
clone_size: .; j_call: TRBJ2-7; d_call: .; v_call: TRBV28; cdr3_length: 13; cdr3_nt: TGTGCCAGCATCCCGCCAGGGAGGTACGAGCAGTACTTC; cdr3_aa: CASIPPGRYEQYF
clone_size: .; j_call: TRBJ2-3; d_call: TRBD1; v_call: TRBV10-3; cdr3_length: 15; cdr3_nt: TGTGCCATCAGTGAGGACCCGGCAGCAGGGGGTACGCAGTATTTT; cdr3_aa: CAISEDPAAGGTQYF